This entry concerns a single T cell receptor (beta chain). Its antigen is as yet unknown. The data stem from a study of vaccination effects on CD4 cells after COVID-19. Ahead of sequencing, the ViraFEST assay grew antigen-specific CD4+ T cells using viral peptide pools. After more than 8 days in culture, the CD4+ T cells were isolated. Between March and December 2020, the person had a SARS-CoV-2 infection that PCR confirmed. Days 3 and 7 saw half the medium replaced with IL-2 medium. CDR3 length equals 11 residues. V shed 7 bases and J shed 8 bases, with 9 bases lying between them. The germline V gene encodes CDR1 SNHLY and CDR2 FYNNEI. Points from the study as a whole: After vaccination, at late timepoints, clones induced by infection and by vaccine contracted markedly.

TCRdb's table, derived via immunoSEQ multiplex PCR, lists solely in-frame clones and lacks some. The sample records around 75,000 clones, 65% to 75% being singletons. The starting material was CD4+ T cells from PBMCs cultured with HIV peptides, obtained before COVID-19 vaccination. Subset given: HIV-1 Nef peptide pool negative control/reference culture. This chain links TRBV2 with TRBJ2-1; tentatively, D is TRBD2 (5 bases). The receptor's source is a human donor who had a prior SARS-CoV-2 infection. The CDR3 DNA reads as TGTGCCAGCAATGTCGGGGATGAGCAGTTCTTC. Protein product: CASNVGDEQFF.